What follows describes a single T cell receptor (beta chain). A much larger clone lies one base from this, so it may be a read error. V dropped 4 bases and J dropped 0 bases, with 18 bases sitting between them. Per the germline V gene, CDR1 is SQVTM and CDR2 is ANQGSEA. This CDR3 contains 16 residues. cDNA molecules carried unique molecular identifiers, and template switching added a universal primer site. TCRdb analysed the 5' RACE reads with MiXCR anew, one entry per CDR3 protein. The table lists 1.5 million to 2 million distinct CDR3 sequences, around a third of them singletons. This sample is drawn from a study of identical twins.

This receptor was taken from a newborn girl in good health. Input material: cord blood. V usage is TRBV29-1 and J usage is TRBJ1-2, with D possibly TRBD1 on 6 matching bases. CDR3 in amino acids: CSVAQPSGGSNYGYTF. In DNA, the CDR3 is TGCAGCGTTGCCCAACCAAGCGGGGGCTCTAACTATGGCTACACCTTC. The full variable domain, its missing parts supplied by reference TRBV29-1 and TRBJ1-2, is SAVISQKPSRDICQRGTSLTIQCQVDSQVTMMFWYRQQPGQSLTLIATANQGSEATYESGFVIDKFPISRPNLTFSTLTVSNMSPEDSSIYLCSVAQPSGGSNYGYTFGSGTRLTVV.